This T cell receptor (beta chain) was observed in a study of CD8+CD57+ T cells in acquired aplastic anemia. Study background: Sorted CD4+ and CD8+ cells gave a mean 3.2 ug DNA, range about 0.2 to 27.4 ug.

Germline loops: CDR1 SEHNR, CDR2 FQNEAQ (reference sequence). The CDR3 runs to 14 residues. Patients selected for sequencing had displayed CD8+CD57+ cell expansion by flow cytometry. Diagnosis of severe acquired aplastic anemia applied to all patients. Patients were treatment-naive when blood was sampled. Investigators profiled TCR beta VDJ and CDR3 from genomic DNA template. MiXCR, applied by TCRdb to the reads, yields one record per CDR3 protein. Among roughly 250,000 distinct CDR3 sequences listed, approximately 82% were seen once. Note on this clonotype: One junction end does not reproduce the germline sequence, and a read error may be involved.

This TCR was sampled from a human donor with aplastic anemia. V is TRBV7-9 and J is TRBJ2-3; 7 nucleotides agree with TRBD2. The sequencing input was sorted CD4+, CD8+, or CD8+CD57+ T cells (not recorded which) from PBMCs. This chain's CDR3 is CASSLGEGRYTSPF. The CDR3 region has the DNA TGTGCCAGCAGCTTGGGGGAGGGCCGCTATACTTCACCCTTT.